The T cell receptor beta chain described here comes from a study of CD8 T cells in Susac syndrome. Across the whole study: Patients with Susac syndrome, at blood draw, were therapy-naive, on corticosteroids, or on intravenous immunoglobulin alone.

Reverse transcription of about 0.5 to 1 ug RNA used random hexamers. The authors amplified TCR beta CDR3 across 54 Vbeta and 13 Jbeta using immunoSEQ multiplex PCR. TCRdb called the immunoSEQ multiplex PCR reads again in MiXCR, with one record for every CDR3 protein. The repertoire consists of around 140,000 distinct CDR3 sequences, with about 95% occurring once and the leading ten covering 0.13% to 0.15%. This TCR derives from a human donor with Susac syndrome. Sequenced input: CD4+ T cells from PBMCs.

DNA for the CDR3: TGTGCCAGCAGCCCCGTTCGCACTAACTATGGCTACACCTTC. This sequence encodes CASSPVRTNYGYTF. V is TRBV16 and J is TRBJ1-2; no reliable D call. The CDR3 sequence is 14 residues long. Trimming removed 4 bases from V and 0 bases from J, with 9 bases in between. The germline gives CDR1 KGHSY, CDR2 FQNENV.